One sample yielded the 27 T cell receptor beta chains listed below, sequenced in a study of sequential checkpoint blockade in melanoma. Stated treatment: randomized to nivolumab then ipilimumab (arm A) or the reverse (arm B). Sequencing was performed with immunoSEQ multiplex PCR; in TCRdb, only in-frame clones are kept and a portion is missing. The table lists about 13,000 clones, 27% of them singletons. This sample comprised tumor tissue (inferred from file names), obtained from a patient given nivolumab and ipilimumab in sequence. These receptors came from a human donor with melanoma.

The genes are TRBV5-1 and TRBJ2-7, with TRBD2 matching 7 bases. V trimming: 4 bases; J trimming: 4 bases; junction bases outside the gene matches: 8. CDR1 is SGHRS and CDR2 is YFSETQ in the germline V gene. The CDR3 contains 14 residues. The CDR3 protein is CASSHGGGSYEQYF. DNA for the CDR3: TGCGCCAGCAGCCATGGGGGGGGTAGTTACGAGCAGTACTTC.

This clone was picked up a small number of times. The V gene is TRBV19, the J gene TRBJ1-1, with unresolved D. Trimming shortened V by 1 base and J by 0 bases, and 9 bases separated the two germline ends. Germline lookup yields CDR1 LNHDA and CDR2 SQIVND (reference sequence). This CDR3 is built from 15 residues. The CDR3 DNA sequence: TGTGCCAGTAGTATAGCTCCAGTTATGAACACTGAAGCTTTCTTT. Encoded protein: CASSIAPVMNTEAFF.

This clone was counted between two and nine times. J is TRBJ2-7 and V is TRBV6-8, with 11 bases matching TRBD2. After removal of 7 bases from V and 0 bases from J, the junction contained 5 bases not matched to a gene. CDR3 length: 15 residues. Germline loops: CDR1 MNHGY, CDR2 SAAAGT. The CDR3: CASTITSGSSYEQYF. CDR3 nucleotides: TGTGCCAGCACTATTACTAGCGGGAGCTCCTACGAGCAGTACTTC.

This chain links TRBV19 with TRBJ2-5, with unresolved D. The CDR3 length is 13 residues. Trimming pared 7 bases from V and 2 bases from J, leaving 11 bases between. The V gene's germline CDR1 is LNHDA and CDR2 SQIVND (reference sequence). CDR3 loop: CASNRAIQETQYF. DNA for the CDR3: TGTGCCAGTAATCGGGCTATTCAAGAGACCCAGTACTTC. The full variable domain, with the rest looked up from reference TRBV19 and TRBJ2-5, is DGGITQSPKYLFRKEGQNVTLSCEQNLNHDAMYWYRQDPGQGLRLIYYSQIVNDFQKGDIAEGYSVSREKKESFPLTVTSAQKNPTAFYLCASNRAIQETQYFGPGTRLLVL.

This clone was counted a few times. This rearrangement joins TRBV19 to TRBJ1-4; D is perhaps TRBD1 (5 bases). Germline CDR1 reads LNHDA; CDR2 reads SQIVND (reference sequence). The CDR3 extends over 11 amino acids. V was cut by 7 bases and J by 12 bases, with 12 bases left in between. The CDR3, as DNA: TGTGCCAGTACCCTGGGGCAGCAACTGTTTTTT. It yields the protein CASTLGQQLFF.

This clone was seen at least ten times. The CDR3: CASSPVDRDYNEQFF. CDR3 nucleotides: TGTGCCAGCAGCCCGGTGGACCGGGATTACAATGAGCAGTTCTTC. The J gene is TRBJ2-1, the V gene TRBV7-5; no check of the table's D call, TRBD2, against the DNA was made. TRBV7-5 counts as a pseudogene. The CDR3 spans 15 residues.

Only a few counts were recorded for this clone. The CDR3 spells CASSSAPREGRQYF. Here the CDR3 DNA reads TGTGCCAGCAGTTCGGCCCCTCGGGAGGGCAGGCAGTACTTC. The rearrangement links TRBV28 to TRBJ2-7, with TRBD2 matching 8 bases. The germline CDR1 and CDR2 sequences are MDHEN and SYDVKM. CDR3 length equals 14 residues. The junction had 11 bases not matched to a gene; V was cut back by 4 bases and J by 9 bases.

V and J are TRBV5-1 and TRBJ1-1; possibly TRBD1 for D (5 bases). Germline-derived CDR1 and CDR2 are SGHRS and YFSETQ. The V and J ends lost 4 bases and 2 bases respectively, with 15 bases between them. The CDR3 is made up of 15 amino acids. Here the CDR3 DNA reads TGCGCCAGCAGCCTCTTAGGGACTGACAACACTGAAGCTTTCTTT. This translates into CASSLLGTDNTEAFF.

The chain carries TRBV11-3 and TRBJ1-3; D call uncertain. The CDR3 is 14 residues long. The ends were cut back, 3 bases at V and 4 bases at J, with 10 bases in the middle. CDR1 SGHNT and CDR2 YENEEA come from the germline V gene. The CDR3 loop reads CASSLEPGGNTIYF. Here the CDR3 DNA reads TGTGCCAGCAGCTTGGAGCCGGGAGGAAACACCATATATTTT.

This clone was seen more than once but under ten times. This CDR3 is CASRQSMDSYNEQFF. As DNA, the CDR3 is TGTGCCAGCAGGCAGAGTATGGACTCCTACAATGAGCAGTTCTTC. The chain couples TRBV6-8 to TRBJ2-1; no clear D gene. Germline CDR1 MNHGY, CDR2 SAAAGT. This CDR3 contains 15 residues. Trimming left V 6 bases short and J 0 bases short, with 12 bases between.

This clone has a handful of counts. The chain uses TRBV9 and TRBJ1-4; D gene unclear. The CDR3 is 15 residues long. Trimming pared 4 bases from V and 5 bases from J, leaving 15 bases between. The germline gives CDR1 SGDLS, CDR2 YYNGEE. CDR3 sequence reads: CASSPQATFNEKLFF. The CDR3 coding sequence is TGTGCCAGCAGCCCCCAGGCTACCTTCAATGAAAAACTGTTTTTT.

The V and J genes are TRBV7-6 and TRBJ2-7; weak D call: TRBD2 (6 bases). Germline V lookup: CDR1 SGHVS, CDR2 FNYEAQ. Trimming took 5 bases from V and 0 from J, leaving 14 bases between them. This CDR3 spans 15 amino acids. The CDR3 region is CASSRGLGSSYEQYF. For the CDR3, the DNA is TGTGCCAGCAGCCGGGGACTGGGAAGCTCCTACGAGCAGTACTTC.

In its sample, this clone is medium-sized. The junction departs from the called germline gene at one end, perhaps through a read error. The chain recombines TRBV11-3 with TRBJ2-7; no firm D call. This CDR3 is built from 14 residues. Germline values: CDR1 SGHNT, CDR2 YENEEA. This CDR3 is CASSSGSSTAVLDF. CDR3 sequence (DNA): TGTGCCAGCAGCTCTGGGTCAAGTACGGCGGTGCTGGACTTC.

The sample holds a few counts of this clone. The rearrangement links TRBV11-3 to TRBJ2-5; 7 nucleotides line up with TRBD1. CDR1 is SGHNT and CDR2 is YENEEA in the germline V gene. V shed 5 bases, J shed 0 bases, and the junction held 12 bases outside the gene matches. The CDR3 runs 17 residues. CDR3 residues: CASSNAAQGTYQETQYF. CDR3 DNA: TGTGCCAGCAGCAATGCGGCACAGGGGACGTACCAAGAGACCCAGTACTTC.

This clone came up a few times. The chain carries TRBV9 and TRBJ2-5; D may be TRBD2 (5 bases). The CDR3 covers 15 residues. Between the trimmed V and J ends, which lost 0 bases and 2 bases, there was a span of 11 bases. Per the germline V gene, CDR1 is SGDLS and CDR2 is YYNGEE. CDR3 DNA sequence: TGTGCCAGCAGCGTAGGAAGCGGCATACAAGAGACCCAGTACTTC. Its translation: CASSVGSGIQETQYF.

The V gene is TRBV19, the J gene TRBJ2-1, with TRBD2 identical over 9 bases. This CDR3 comprises 14 residues. In germline, CDR1 is LNHDA, CDR2 SQIVND (reference sequence). The V and J ends lost 4 bases and 11 bases, in that order; junction bases with no gene match: 9. CDR3: CASSKASGKEKQFF. The CDR3 DNA reads as TGTGCCAGTAGTAAGGCTAGCGGGAAAGAGAAGCAGTTCTTC.

This clone was counted at least ten times. The chain carries TRBV11-3 and TRBJ2-1; 12 bases line up with TRBD2. The CDR3 is 14 amino acids. The germline V gene encodes CDR1 SGHNT and CDR2 YENEEA. With V trimmed by 5 bases and J by 5 bases, 1 base remained unmatched. The CDR3, as DNA: TGTGCCAGCAGCAGGACTAGCGGGGACAATGAGCAGTTCTTC. It codes for CASSRTSGDNEQFF.

The chain employs TRBV10-2 and TRBJ2-1, with 9 positions matching TRBD2. Germline V gene sequence: CDR1 WSHSY, CDR2 SAAADI. V trimming: 4 bases; J trimming: 4 bases; junction bases outside the gene matches: 5. The CDR3 covers 15 residues. The CDR3 coding sequence is TGCGCCAGCAGTGTAGTAGCGGGGGCATACAATGAGCAGTTCTTC. This encodes CASSVVAGAYNEQFF.

This clone was picked up a small number of times. Here the CDR3 DNA reads TGTGCCAGCCAGACAGGGCCAAACACCGGGGAGCTGTTTTTT. Translation gives CASQTGPNTGELFF. The chain recombines TRBV12-5 with TRBJ2-2; 7 nucleotides match TRBD1. The CDR3 is 14 residues long. Germline CDR1 reads LGHNT; CDR2 reads FRNRAP.

The chain combines TRBV10-2 with TRBJ2-7, with TRBD2 as a possible D gene (6 bases). Germline CDR1 WSHSY, CDR2 SAAADI. This CDR3 region has 15 residues. The V end was cut by 2 bases, the J end by 3 bases, with 14 bases between. CDR3 in DNA: TGCGCCAGCAGTGAGCTTCGCGGGGACCTCTACGAGCAGTACTTC. It translates to CASSELRGDLYEQYF.

The chain is built from TRBV14 and TRBJ2-5; D is undetermined. V was clipped by 1 base and J by 9 bases, with 21 bases between them. The CDR3 runs 16 residues. Germline V lookup: CDR1 SGHDN, CDR2 FVKESK. CDR3 in DNA: TGTGCCAGCAGCCAAGGGCCTCTTTACAGAAAGCCGGCCCAGTACTTC. Its translation: CASSQGPLYRKPAQYF.

This clone was detected only a few times. The gene calls are TRBV28 and TRBJ1-5; maybe TRBD1 (5 bases). The CDR3 has 12 residues. Germline CDR1 is MDHEN and CDR2 is SYDVKM. V lost 6 bases to trimming and J lost 7 bases, with 10 bases between them. In nucleotides, the CDR3 is TGTGCCAGCAGGCAAGGGGAGCAGCCCCAGCATTTT. Translation gives CASRQGEQPQHF.

This chain joins TRBV18 and TRBJ2-7, with 11 bases lining up with TRBD2. Germline-derived CDR1 and CDR2 are KGHSH and LQKENI. The CDR3 spans 16 residues. With 1 base clipped from V and 5 bases from J, the junction kept 7 bases outside the gene matches. CDR3 sequence (DNA): TGTGCCAGCTCACCACGCCTAGCGGGAGGAAAAAACGAGCAGTACTTC. Amino acids: CASSPRLAGGKNEQYF.

A few counts support this clone. The chain carries TRBV11-3 and TRBJ2-1, with D tentatively TRBD2 (5 bases). Germline V gene lookup returns CDR1 SGHNT and CDR2 YENEEA. V lost 5 bases and J lost 3, with 11 bases in between. This CDR3 is built from 14 residues. The DNA of the CDR3 is TGTGCCAGCAGCGGATACCGGGACTACAATGAGCAGTTCTTC. Translated: CASSGYRDYNEQFF. The full variable domain, completed using reference TRBV11-3 and TRBJ2-1, is EAGVVQSPRYKIIEKKQPVAFWCNPISGHNTLYWYLQNLGQGPELLIRYENEEAVDDSQLPKDRFSAERLKGVDSTLKIQPAELGDSAVYLCASSGYRDYNEQFFGPGTRLTVL.

This clone has a handful of counts. This chain joins TRBV7-5 and TRBJ1-5; the tabulated D call, TRBD1, remains unverified against the DNA. TRBV7-5 is an annotated pseudogene. The CDR3 is 17 residues long. The CDR3 protein is CASSLMWTGRYNQPQHF. In DNA form, the CDR3 reads TGTGCCAGCAGCCTCATGTGGACAGGGCGATATAATCAGCCCCAGCATTTT.

This clone was seen at least ten times. The chain has TRBV4-1 and TRBJ2-7; 8 nucleotides line up with TRBD2. Unmatched junction bases numbered 11, after V lost 4 bases and J lost 3 bases. This CDR3 contains 16 residues. Germline lookup yields CDR1 MGHRA and CDR2 YSYEKL. The DNA of the CDR3 is TGCGCCAGCAGCCGCCATAGCGGGGCAGGTAGCTACGAGCAGTACTTC. Protein sequence: CASSRHSGAGSYEQYF.

The chain employs TRBV19 and TRBJ2-2; 7 bases fit TRBD1. The CDR3 runs 14 residues. Germline V CDR1 and CDR2: LNHDA, SQIVND (reference sequence). The junction had 3 bases not matched to a gene; V was cut back by 7 bases and J by 1 base. CDR3 in DNA: TGTGCCAGTACCAGACAGGGGAACACCGGGGAGCTGTTTTTT. This gives the protein CASTRQGNTGELFF.